This T cell receptor (beta chain) was obtained from a study of cytomegalovirus exposure and HLA in healthy donors. Overall study findings and caveats: The study labeled 164 TCR beta chains cytomegalovirus-associated.

Data came from immunoSEQ multiplex PCR; TCRdb stores just in-frame clones and leaves some out. This sample has approximately 270,000 clones, with around 89% found just once. While the first cohort had hundreds of subjects, the donors belonged to the separate validation cohort of over a hundred subjects. Comment on this clone: Its antigen remains unknown.

The CDR3 extends over 16 amino acids. Trimming cost V 2 bases and J 4 bases; bases outside gene matches: 10. Germline V gene data show CDR1 as SGHTA and CDR2 as FQGNSA. This receptor was taken from a woman aged 18-29 years in good health and CMV-seronegative. The sequenced sample was PBMCs. The chain has TRBV7-2 and TRBJ1-2; 7 bases line up with TRBD1. The CDR3 sequence is CASSLNEGALLYGYTF. The DNA for the CDR3 is TGTGCCAGCAGCTTAAATGAGGGGGCGCTTCTCTATGGCTACACCTTC.